This T cell receptor (beta chain) is from a study of T-cell memory formation after mild COVID-19. Study context: Clusters were largely donor specific. General study points: That cross-reactive memory joined was suggested by some responding clones appearing in pre-infection memory. Clones from the second wave (peaking day 37) had unconfirmed SARS-CoV-2 specificity.

TCRdb ran MiXCR on the 5' RACE reads and lists one entry per CDR3 protein. The data contain around 430,000 distinct CDR3 sequences, about 16% of them singletons. In its sample, this clonotype was seen a few times. Its antigen is currently unknown. The sample taken for sequencing was PBMCs or a T cell subset sorted from them (not recorded which). This receptor was taken from a man aged 18 to 29 who had mild COVID-19 (a few samples of this study predate the infection). Cell type and time point are not known.

The CDR3 loop reads CASSLPGADPMYNEQFF. The CDR3 nucleotides read TGTGCCAGCAGCTTACCCGGGGCGGACCCGATGTACAATGAGCAGTTCTTC. This rearrangement joins TRBV7-2 to TRBJ2-1; either TRBD1 or TRBD2 may supply D (5 bases each). Trimming removed 2 bases at V and 4 bases at J, with 18 bases between. There are 17 residues in the CDR3. The germline V gene encodes CDR1 SGHTA and CDR2 FQGNSA. Combining the CDR3 with reference TRBV7-2 and TRBJ2-1 gives the whole variable domain GAGVSQSPSNKVTEKGKDVELRCDPISGHTALYWYRQSLGQGLEFLIYFQGNSAPDKSGLPSDRFSAERTGGSVSTLTIQRTQQEDSAVYLCASSLPGADPMYNEQFFGPGTRLTVL.